This T cell receptor beta chain derives from a study of PD-1 blockade in classical Hodgkin lymphoma. Sample time point: cycle 4 day 1 (C4D1), after 6 weeks of nivolumab. All trial patients relapsed after autologous stem cell transplantation. Magnetic depletion of unwanted cells isolated CD4+ T cells from thawed PBMCs. Best responses fell into complete response, partial response or progressive disease. Clones were read by immunoSEQ multiplex PCR, and TCRdb kept only the in-frame ones, dropping some. The sample consists of 25,000 to 30,000 clones, 70% to 80% of them appearing once. The specimen was CD4+ T cells from blood, collected before the fourth cycle of nivolumab. The TCR originated in a human donor with classical Hodgkin lymphoma.

The DNA for the CDR3 is TGTGCCAGCATCCGCAGGAGGGGAGAGGTGGAAAAACTGTTTTTT. This translates into CASIRRRGEVEKLFF. The chain employs TRBV5-8 and TRBJ1-4, with D possibly being TRBD1 (5 bases). CDR1 and CDR2 (germline): SGHTS, YDEGEE. The CDR3 has 15 residues. Trimming removed 6 bases from V and 8 bases from J, with 20 bases in between.